The 20 T cell receptor beta chains listed next were all sequenced from one sample in a study of cytomegalovirus exposure and HLA in healthy donors (dated by TCRdb to between 2016 and 2019). The method behind the library was the immunoSEQ multiplex PCR assay. For the multiplex PCR, a mixture combining 60 forward primers for TCR Vbeta segments and 13 reverse primers for TCR Jbeta segments was used. The immuneACCESS repertoire file appears here via TCRdb, limited to in-frame rearrangements. These files lack a portion of the clones; in checked studies, under half of the deficit traces to unresolved V genes, and the cause of the others is not known. This sample is represented by tens of thousands of clones; 75% of them were singletons. Almost 7.5% of the sample comes from the top ten. Sequencing was done on a sample of PBMCs. The receptor set was obtained from a woman aged 25 to 39 in good health and CMV-seropositive.

The chain employs TRBV4-2 and TRBJ1-2, with TRBD1 matching 7 bases. CDR3 length: 15 residues. V trimming: 0 bases; J trimming: 4 bases; junction bases outside the gene matches: 5. The germline V gene has CDR1 LGHNA and CDR2 YNFKEQ. This CDR3 is CASSQDTQGTYGYTF. The CDR3 nucleotides read TGTGCCAGCAGCCAAGATACACAGGGGACCTATGGCTACACCTTC.

This rearrangement joins TRBV5-1 to TRBJ2-5; TRBD2 matches at 12 bases. V lost 3 bases to trimming and J lost 3 bases; unmatched junction nucleotides: 6. The CDR3 length is 16 residues. The germline gives CDR1 SGHRS, CDR2 YFSETQ. CDR3 DNA: TGCGCCAGCAGCTCCTTTCTAGCGGGAGGGGAAGAGACCCAGTACTTC. Its protein is CASSSFLAGGEETQYF.

The V and J genes are TRBV5-1 and TRBJ1-5, with TRBD1 as a possible D gene (6 bases). V gave up 2 bases and J gave up 7 bases, with 16 bases separating them. Germline CDR1 is SGHRS and CDR2 is YFSETQ. There are 15 residues in the CDR3. DNA of the CDR3: TGCGCCAGCAGCTTTGGGGGGGGCCCGGGGCAGCCCCAGCATTTT. Translated, it gives CASSFGGGPGQPQHF. Full variable domain (missing parts from reference TRBV5-1 and TRBJ1-5): KAGVTQTPRYLIKTRGQQVTLSCSPISGHRSVSWYQQTPGQGLQFLFEYFSETQRNKGNFPGRFSGRQFSNSRSEMNVSTLELGDSALYLCASSFGGGPGQPQHFGDGTRLSIL.

The CDR3 bases are TGTGCCAGCAGTTACGAGAGGGGGCAAGCTCCCGCTTTCTTT. Translating it yields CASSYERGQAPAFF. The gene calls are TRBV28 and TRBJ1-1; 7 bases are a match to TRBD1. This CDR3 has 14 residues. The J segment lost 11 bases and the V segment lost 4 bases, leaving 13 bases of the junction unmatched. The germline CDR1 and CDR2 sequences are MDHEN and SYDVKM.

V and J are TRBV28 and TRBJ2-7, with TRBD2 identical over 9 bases. The CDR3 runs to 14 residues. Germline CDR1 reads MDHEN; CDR2 reads SYDVKM. Losses at the gene ends were 6 bases for V and 2 bases for J; bases not matched to a gene: 5. CDR3 region: CASSVGGRAYEQYF. For the CDR3, the DNA is TGTGCCAGCAGCGTCGGCGGGAGGGCCTACGAGCAGTACTTC.

The chain uses TRBV14 and TRBJ2-5, with D possibly TRBD1 on 6 matching bases. V lost 1 base and J lost 1, with 13 bases in between. CDR3 length equals 16 residues. Germline assignment: CDR1 SGHDN and CDR2 FVKESK. CDR3 nucleotides: TGTGCCAGCAGCCAAGTCCACAGGGCTGGCCAAGAGACCCAGTACTTC. Protein: CASSQVHRAGQETQYF.

This clone was seen only once. The chain carries TRBV29-1 and TRBJ2-7; TRBD1 matches at 7 bases. Germline V CDR1 and CDR2: SQVTM, ANQGSEA. The CDR3 runs 14 residues. The V segment lost 7 bases and the J segment 0 bases; nucleotides outside the gene matches: 9. The CDR3 DNA reads as TGCAGCGCTAAAATGACAGGGAGCTCCTACGAGCAGTACTTC. Protein product: CSAKMTGSSYEQYF.

The chain carries TRBV30 and TRBJ2-3, with D maybe TRBD2 (5 bases). CDR1 and CDR2 from the germline V gene are GTSNPN and SVGIG (reference sequence). The CDR3 spans 14 residues. V was clipped by 1 base and J by 6 bases, with 14 bases between them. CDR3 protein: CAWSGGGLRDTQYF. The DNA of the CDR3 is TGTGCCTGGAGTGGTGGTGGACTCAGGGATACGCAGTATTTT.

The chain links TRBV4-3 to TRBJ1-4, with no clear D. Trimming stripped 0 bases from V and 6 bases from J, with 11 bases between. This CDR3 spans 15 amino acids. Germline CDR1 is LGHNA and CDR2 is YSLEER. CDR3 nucleotide sequence: TGCGCCAGCAGCCAAGATCGGTCCGCCTATGAAAAACTGTTTTTT. It yields the protein CASSQDRSAYEKLFF.

This clone turned up a few times. The CDR3 here is CASKRGGNEKLFF. CDR3 sequence (DNA): TGTGCCAGCAAGAGGGGGGGGAATGAAAAACTGTTTTTT. The chain joins TRBV6-1 to TRBJ1-4; D is perhaps TRBD1 (6 bases). The CDR3 extends over 13 amino acids. Per germline, CDR1 MNHNS and CDR2 SASEGT. V lost 7 bases and J 5 bases, leaving 11 bases between the germline ends.

The chain joins TRBV11-2 to TRBJ2-3; 8 bases are shared with TRBD1. The CDR3 loop spans 17 amino acids. Losses at the gene ends were 2 bases for V and 7 bases for J; bases not matched to a gene: 14. Germline assignment: CDR1 SGHAT and CDR2 FQNNGV. For the CDR3, the DNA is TGTGCCAGCAGCTTACATCTGGGACAGGCGGTTGGAAATACGCAGTATTTT. As protein: CASSLHLGQAVGNTQYF.

This clone was seen a handful of times. The chain links TRBV27 to TRBJ1-5, with TRBD1 as a possible D gene (6 bases). Germline CDR1 MNHEY, CDR2 SMNVEV (reference sequence). With 7 bases removed from V and 1 base from J, the gap between germline ends came to 20 bases. This CDR3 contains 17 residues. The CDR3 DNA reads as TGTGCCAGCACCCAATCGGCGACAGGTCGGAGCAATCAGCCCCAGCATTTT. Encoded protein: CASTQSATGRSNQPQHF.

The V call is TRBV27, the J call TRBJ2-1; 8 positions match TRBD2. Germline CDR1 is MNHEY and CDR2 is SMNVEV (reference sequence). The CDR3 is 15 residues long. Trimming cost V 5 bases and J 9 bases; bases outside gene matches: 12. CDR3 DNA: TGTGCCAGCAGTGCTACCCAAGCGGGAGTGTCTGAGCAGTTCTTC. Translation: CASSATQAGVSEQFF.

This chain joins TRBV19 and TRBJ2-1; 10 bases agree with TRBD2. The CDR3 covers 15 residues. Germline V gene data show CDR1 as LNHDA and CDR2 as SQIVND (reference sequence). V was clipped by 4 bases and J by 8 bases; unmatched bases: 8. Written as DNA, the CDR3 is TGTGCCAGTAGTACTTTCCTAGCGGGAGTAGATGAGCAGTTCTTC. Its protein product is CASSTFLAGVDEQFF.

The chain couples TRBV7-2 to TRBJ2-3; D is undetermined. Germline V gene sequence: CDR1 SGHTA, CDR2 FQGNSA. This CDR3 region has 12 residues. V dropped 5 bases and J dropped 7 bases, with 10 bases sitting between them. The CDR3 region has the DNA TGTGCCAGCAGCCCGGGTCTTAATACGCAGTATTTT. As protein: CASSPGLNTQYF.

V gene TRBV6-1 combines with J gene TRBJ2-4; tentatively, D is TRBD2 (6 bases). Germline lookup yields CDR1 MNHNS and CDR2 SASEGT. V lost 2 bases to trimming and J lost 1 base, with 12 bases between them. The CDR3 is 16 amino acids. The DNA of the CDR3 is TGTGCCAGCAGTGAAATGCAGGAGGGTGCCAAAAACATTCAGTACTTC. It translates to CASSEMQEGAKNIQYF.

In its sample, this clone was seen a few times. This chain joins TRBV6-5 and TRBJ2-2, with D perhaps matching TRBD2 (7 bases). This CDR3 is built from 14 residues. Trimming removed 6 bases at V and 6 bases at J, with 14 bases between. Germline V CDR1 and CDR2: MNHEY, SVGAGI. DNA for the CDR3: TGTGCCAGCAGACGGGCGGGGGCGGCCGGGGAGCTGTTTTTT. Its protein is CASRRAGAAGELFF.

The J gene is TRBJ2-6, the V gene TRBV4-2; 8 bases are a match to TRBD1. J lost 0 bases, V lost 1 base, and 11 bases had no gene match. CDR3 length equals 20 residues. CDR1 is LGHNA and CDR2 is YNFKEQ in the germline V gene. The chain's CDR3 is CASSQVILTGVNSGANVLTF. In DNA, the CDR3 is TGTGCCAGCAGCCAAGTAATTTTGACAGGGGTAAACTCTGGGGCCAACGTCCTGACTTTC.

V and J are TRBV28 and TRBJ2-1; D uncertain. V lost 5 bases and J 0 bases, leaving 11 bases between the germline ends. The CDR3 contains 15 residues. From germline, CDR1 is MDHEN and CDR2 SYDVKM. Written as DNA, the CDR3 is TGTGCCAGCAGTCCTCGGGTGAGCTCCTACAATGAGCAGTTCTTC. It specifies CASSPRVSSYNEQFF.

The chain links TRBV6-1 to TRBJ1-6; D ambiguous. The germline CDR1 and CDR2 sequences are MNHNS and SASEGT. The CDR3 has 15 amino acids. V shed 6 bases and J shed 0 bases, with 9 bases lying between them. CDR3 DNA sequence: TGTGCCAGCAGAAAGACTTTCTCCTATAATTCACCCCTCCACTTT. As protein: CASRKTFSYNSPLHF.